The clone carrying this T cell receptor (beta chain) was seen at least ten times. Antigen: not known. Individually, TCR cDNA molecules were each labelled with a unique molecular identifier. Using its own MiXCR run on the 5' RACE reads, TCRdb lists one record per CDR3 protein. The profile shows 20,000 to 25,000 distinct CDR3 sequences, approximately 9% of them singletons. Time point specified: sample taken at primary tumor resection. Donors were 72 untreated early-stage non-small cell lung cancer patients. Whole RNA came from tumor, nontumor lung or frozen PBMC and was sequenced without being sorted. This sample was included in a study of spatial heterogeneity in lung cancer. CDR3 size: 15 residues. Trimming shortened V by 5 bases and J by 5 bases, and 17 bases separated the two germline ends. The V gene's germline CDR1 is SGHTA and CDR2 FQGNSA. Overall study findings and caveats: Counts of ubiquitous and regional expanded TCRs tracked ubiquitous and regional nonsynonymous mutations, respectively. Counts of expanded alpha and beta TCRs within tumors tracked the tumor nonsynonymous mutation count.

Sequencing used lung tumor tissue, obtained at surgery. The chain employs TRBV7-2 and TRBJ2-3; D not certain. The source of this sequence is a male donor with early-stage non-small cell lung cancer. The CDR3 DNA follows: TGTGCCAGCAGCCCCGCCGGAGTCCGTAGAGATACGCAGTATTTT. The encoded protein is CASSPAGVRRDTQYF. Based on the CDR3 plus reference TRBV7-2 and TRBJ2-3, the full variable domain is GAGVSQSPSNKVTEKGKDVELRCDPISGHTALYWYRQSLGQGLEFLIYFQGNSAPDKSGLPSDRFSAERTGGSVSTLTIQRTQQEDSAVYLCASSPAGVRRDTQYFGPGTRLTVL.